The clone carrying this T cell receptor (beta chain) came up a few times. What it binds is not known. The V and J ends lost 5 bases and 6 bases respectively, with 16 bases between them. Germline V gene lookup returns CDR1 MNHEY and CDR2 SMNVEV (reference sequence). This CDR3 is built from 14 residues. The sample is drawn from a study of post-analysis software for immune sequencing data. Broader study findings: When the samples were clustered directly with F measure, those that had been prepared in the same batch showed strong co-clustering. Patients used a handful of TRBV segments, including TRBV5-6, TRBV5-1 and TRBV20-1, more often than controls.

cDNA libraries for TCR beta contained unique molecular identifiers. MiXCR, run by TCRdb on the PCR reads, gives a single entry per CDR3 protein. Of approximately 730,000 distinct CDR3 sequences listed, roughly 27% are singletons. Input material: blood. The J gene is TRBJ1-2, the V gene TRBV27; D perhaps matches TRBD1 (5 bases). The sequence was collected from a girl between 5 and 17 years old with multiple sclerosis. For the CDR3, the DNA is TGTGCCAGCAGTCCCAAGACAGAGGCTAATGGCTACACCTTC. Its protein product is CASSPKTEANGYTF.